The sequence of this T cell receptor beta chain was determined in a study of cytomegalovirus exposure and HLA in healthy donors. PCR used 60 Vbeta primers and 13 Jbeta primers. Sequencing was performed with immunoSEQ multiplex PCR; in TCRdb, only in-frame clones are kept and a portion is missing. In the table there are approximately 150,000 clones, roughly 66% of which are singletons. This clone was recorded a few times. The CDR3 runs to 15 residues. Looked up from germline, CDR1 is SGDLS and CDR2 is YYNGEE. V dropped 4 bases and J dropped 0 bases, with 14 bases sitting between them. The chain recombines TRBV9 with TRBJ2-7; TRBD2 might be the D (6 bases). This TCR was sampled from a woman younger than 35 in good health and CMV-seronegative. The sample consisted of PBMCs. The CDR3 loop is CASSHTWGDSYEQYV. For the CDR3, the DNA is TGTGCCAGCAGCCACACCTGGGGGGACTCCTACGAGCAGTACGTC.